Below are 8 T cell receptor beta chains sequenced from a single sample in a study of sequential checkpoint blockade in melanoma. Here immunoSEQ multiplex PCR was the method, and the copy in TCRdb shows in-frame clones only, minus some. The sample carries approximately 8,700 clones, about 24% recorded once. Treatment here: randomized to nivolumab then ipilimumab (arm A) or the reverse (arm B). Sequencing used tumor tissue (inferred from file names), obtained from a patient given nivolumab and ipilimumab in sequence. The origin of the receptors is a human donor with melanoma.

This clone was counted between two and nine times. This sequence joins TRBV9 and TRBJ1-2; 9 bases agree with TRBD1. CDR1 and CDR2 from the germline V gene are SGDLS and YYNGEE. The CDR3 is made up of 14 amino acids. V gave up 4 bases and J gave up 2 bases; unmatched junction bases: 3. The CDR3 coding sequence is TGTGCCAGCAGCCGGACAGGGGAAAACTATGGCTACACCTTC. It specifies CASSRTGENYGYTF. Variable domain in full (rest from reference TRBV9 and TRBJ1-2): DSGVTQTPKHLITATGQRVTLRCSPRSGDLSVYWYQQSLDQGLQFLIQYYNGEERAKGNILERFSAQQFPDLHSELNLSSLELGDSALYFCASSRTGENYGYTFGSGTRLTVV.

This clone was observed at least ten times. The V call is TRBV11-3, the J call TRBJ1-4; tentative D call: TRBD1 (6 bases). Germline assignment: CDR1 SGHNT and CDR2 YENEEA. This CDR3 region has 14 residues. V was pared by 1 base and J by 8 bases, with 11 bases between. In DNA, the CDR3 is TGTGCCAGCAGCTTAGGGCAGGGGAACGAAAAACTGTTTTTT. Protein product: CASSLGQGNEKLFF.

By share, this clone counts as hyperexpanded. The chain joins TRBV9 to TRBJ2-7, with 10 bases fitting TRBD1. The CDR3 totals 16 residues. Germline CDR1 and CDR2: SGDLS and YYNGEE. Trimming at V came to 0 bases and at J to 7 bases, leaving 10 bases not matched to a gene. For the CDR3, the DNA is TGTGCCAGCAGCGTAGCGGACGGGACAGGGGTGTTAGAGCAGTACTTC. Its protein is CASSVADGTGVLEQYF.

This chain connects TRBV30 to TRBJ2-2; TRBD2 matches at 15 bases. Trimming cost V 1 base and J 8 bases; bases outside gene matches: 11. CDR3 length: 18 residues. Per the germline V gene, CDR1 is GTSNPN and CDR2 is SVGIG (reference sequence). CDR3 region: CAWSGRTSGRANKGELFF. The DNA for the CDR3 is TGTGCCTGGAGTGGGCGGACTAGCGGGAGGGCCAATAAAGGGGAGCTGTTTTTT.

The J gene is TRBJ1-1, the V gene TRBV11-3, with TRBD1 identical over 8 bases. This CDR3 is built from 16 residues. The trim removed 6 bases at V and 4 bases at J, leaving 13 bases unmatched. Germline values: CDR1 SGHNT, CDR2 YENEEA. CDR3 bases: TGTGCCAGCAGAATTCAGGGGGCGGCCGGGGGCACTGAAGCTTTCTTT. As protein: CASRIQGAAGGTEAFF.

This clone showed up many times. V gene TRBV11-3 combines with J gene TRBJ1-3; D is uncertain. V dropped 2 bases and J dropped 4 bases, with 15 bases sitting between them. Germline CDR1 and CDR2: SGHNT and YENEEA. The CDR3 spans 16 residues. DNA of the CDR3: TGTGCCAGCAGCTTACCCTCCTTGGGGAGAGGAAACACCATATATTTT. Amino acid sequence: CASSLPSLGRGNTIYF.

The J gene is TRBJ1-1, the V gene TRBV5-1, with D maybe TRBD1 (6 bases). This CDR3 is built from 14 residues. V dropped 7 bases and J dropped 1 base, with 14 bases sitting between them. Per germline, CDR1 SGHRS and CDR2 YFSETQ. The CDR3 region is CASYRDTGNTEAFF. CDR3 nucleotides: TGCGCCAGCTACCGGGACACCGGGAACACTGAAGCTTTCTTT.

This clone was seen a few times. The chain employs TRBV23-1 and TRBJ1-2, with D maybe TRBD1 (5 bases). TRBV23-1 is classed as an ORF, of uncertain function. The CDR3 runs 13 residues. Between the trimmed V and J ends, which lost 6 bases and 5 bases, there was a span of 13 bases. Here the CDR3 reads CASSLSGGYGYTF. CDR3 nucleotides: TGCGCCAGCAGCTTATCGGGGGGATATGGCTACACCTTC.